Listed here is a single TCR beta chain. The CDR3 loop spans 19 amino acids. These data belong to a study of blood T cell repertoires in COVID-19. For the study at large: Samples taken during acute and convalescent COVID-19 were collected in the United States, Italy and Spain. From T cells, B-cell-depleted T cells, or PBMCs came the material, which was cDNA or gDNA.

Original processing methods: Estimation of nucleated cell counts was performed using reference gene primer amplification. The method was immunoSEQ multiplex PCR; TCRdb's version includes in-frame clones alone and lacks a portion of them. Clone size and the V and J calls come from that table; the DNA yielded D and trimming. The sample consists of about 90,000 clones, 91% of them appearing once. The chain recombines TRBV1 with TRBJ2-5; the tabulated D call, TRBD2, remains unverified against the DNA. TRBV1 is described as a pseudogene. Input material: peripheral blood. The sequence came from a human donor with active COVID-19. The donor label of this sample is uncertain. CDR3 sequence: CTSSLGIAGGLTLQETQYF. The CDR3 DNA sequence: TGCACCAGCAGCCTCGGGATAGCGGGGGGTCTTACCCTCCAAGAGACCCAGTACTTC.